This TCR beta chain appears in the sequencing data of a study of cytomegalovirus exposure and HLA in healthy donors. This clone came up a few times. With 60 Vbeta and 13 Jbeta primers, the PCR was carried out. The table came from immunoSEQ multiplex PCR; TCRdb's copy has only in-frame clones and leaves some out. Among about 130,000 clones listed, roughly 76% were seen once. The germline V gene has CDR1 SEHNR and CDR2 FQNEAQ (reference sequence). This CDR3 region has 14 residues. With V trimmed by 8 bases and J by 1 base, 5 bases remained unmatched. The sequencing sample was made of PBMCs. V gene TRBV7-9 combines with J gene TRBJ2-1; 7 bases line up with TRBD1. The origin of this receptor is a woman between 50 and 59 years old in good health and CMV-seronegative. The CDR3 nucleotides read TGTGCCAGCCATAGGACAGGATCCTACAATGAGCAGTTCTTC. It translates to CASHRTGSYNEQFF.